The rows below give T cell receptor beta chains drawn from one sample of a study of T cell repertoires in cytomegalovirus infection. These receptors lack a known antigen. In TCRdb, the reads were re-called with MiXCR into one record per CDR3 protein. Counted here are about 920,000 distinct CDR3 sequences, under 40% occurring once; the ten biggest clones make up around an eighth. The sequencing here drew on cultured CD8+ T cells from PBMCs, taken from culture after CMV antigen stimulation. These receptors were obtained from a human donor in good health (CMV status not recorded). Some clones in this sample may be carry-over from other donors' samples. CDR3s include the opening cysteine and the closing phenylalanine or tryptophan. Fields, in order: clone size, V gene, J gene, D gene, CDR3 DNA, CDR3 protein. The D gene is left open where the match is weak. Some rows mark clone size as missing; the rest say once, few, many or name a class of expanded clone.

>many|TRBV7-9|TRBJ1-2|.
TGTGCCAGCAGCCTGACAGAAGCCCTAAACTATGGCTACACCTTC
CASSLTEALNYGYTF
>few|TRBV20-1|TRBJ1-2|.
TGCAGTGCTAGAGATGACCGGGGCAGTCAATTCGGCTACACCTTC
CSARDDRGSQFGYTF
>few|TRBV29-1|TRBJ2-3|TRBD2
TGCAGCGTTGAAGGACGGACTAGCGGGACCACAGATACGCAGTATTTT
CSVEGRTSGTTDTQYF
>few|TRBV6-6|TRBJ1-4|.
TGTGCCAGCAGTTACTCAGGGGGAGGTGAAAAACTGTTTTTT
CASSYSGGGEKLFF
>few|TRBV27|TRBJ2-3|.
TGTGCCAGCAGTTTTGCGCAGTTCGGAGATACGCAGTATTTT
CASSFAQFGDTQYF
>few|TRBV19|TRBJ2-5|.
TGTGCCAGTAGTATGGGTAGGAGCATCCAAGAGACCCAGTACTTC
CASSMGRSIQETQYF
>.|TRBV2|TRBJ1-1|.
TGTGCCGTGTTTCAAGCCACTGAAGCTTTCTTT
CAVFQATEAFF
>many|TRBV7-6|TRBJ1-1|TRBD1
TGTGCCAGCAGCTTAGGTCAGGGGGGCAACACTGAAGCTTTCTTT
CASSLGQGGNTEAFF
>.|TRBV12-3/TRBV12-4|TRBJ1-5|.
TGTGCCAGCAGCGCGGAGTACAGCAATCAGCCCCAGCATTTT
CASSAEYSNQPQHF
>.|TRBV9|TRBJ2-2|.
TGTGCCACCACCTCGAACACCGGGGAGCTGTTTTTT
CATTSNTGELFF
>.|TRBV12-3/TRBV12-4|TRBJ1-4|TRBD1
TGTGCCAGCAGGCCGGGACAGGGAATTTATTTTGAGGAAAAACTGTTTTTT
CASRPGQGIYFEEKLFF
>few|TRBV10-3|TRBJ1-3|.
TGTGCCATCAGGACGTTTGGGGACCTGAGCTCTGGAAACACCATATATTTT
CAIRTFGDLSSGNTIYF
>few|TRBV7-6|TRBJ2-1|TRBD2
TGTGCCAGCAGCTTACGGGCGGGGGAGCTCTCCTACAATGAGCAGTTCTTC
CASSLRAGELSYNEQFF
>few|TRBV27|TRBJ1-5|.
TGTGCCAGCAGTCCTGGGTTCGGCAATCAGCCCCAGCATTTT
CASSPGFGNQPQHF
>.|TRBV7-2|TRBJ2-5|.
TGTGCCAGCAGCCCCTGGCAAGAGACCCAGTACTTC
CASSPWQETQYF
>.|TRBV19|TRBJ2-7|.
TGTGCCAGTAGTATCGGACAGAGCTCCTACGAGCAGTACTTC
CASSIGQSSYEQYF
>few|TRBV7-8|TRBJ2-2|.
TGTGCCAGCAGCCCCAAGCTGGACACCGGGGAGCTGTTTTTT
CASSPKLDTGELFF
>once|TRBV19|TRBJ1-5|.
TGTGCCAGTAGTTGGACTCTCCCAGCTTATAGCAATCAGCCCCAGCATTTT
CASSWTLPAYSNQPQHF
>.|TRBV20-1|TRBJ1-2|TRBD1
TGCAGTGCTAGAGAGAGGGAATCAGGGGGCGCAGATGGCTACACCTTC
CSARERESGGADGYTF
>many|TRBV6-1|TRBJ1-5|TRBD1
TGTGCCAGCAGTGAAACGGGACAGCTAAATCAGCCCCAGCATTTT
CASSETGQLNQPQHF
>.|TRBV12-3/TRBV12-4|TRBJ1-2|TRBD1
TGTGCCAGCAGTGTAGGACAGGGGGCGCGGGATGGCTACACCTTC
CASSVGQGARDGYTF
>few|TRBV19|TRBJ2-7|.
TGTGCCAGTAGTATAGTGAGAGACACTCCCTACGAGCAGTACTTC
CASSIVRDTPYEQYF
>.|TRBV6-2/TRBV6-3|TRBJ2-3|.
TGTGCCAGCTCCTGGCAGGGAAGCACAGATACGCAGTATTTT
CASSWQGSTDTQYF
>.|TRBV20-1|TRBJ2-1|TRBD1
TGCAGTGCTCCCTTTGACAGGGGTATTTACAATGAGCAGTTCTTC
CSAPFDRGIYNEQFF
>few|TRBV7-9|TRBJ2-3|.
TGTGCCAGCAGCTTAGCGACTGCCTGGCATAGCACAGATACGCAGTATTTT
CASSLATAWHSTDTQYF
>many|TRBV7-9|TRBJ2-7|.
TGTGCCAGCAGTCTAGCTGGGGAAGAGCAGTACTTC
CASSLAGEEQYF
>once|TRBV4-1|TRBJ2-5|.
TGCGCCAGCAGCCAATCATGGGCGGATAATGGAAAGACCCAGTACTTC
CASSQSWADNGKTQYF
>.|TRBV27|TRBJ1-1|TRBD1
TGTGCCAGGAGTGTCACAGGGGGGAACACTGAAGCTTTCTTT
CARSVTGGNTEAFF
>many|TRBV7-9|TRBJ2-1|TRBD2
TGTGCCAGCAGCCCTGGGCGGGGGGGCGGCCAGGAGCAGTTCTTC
CASSPGRGGGQEQFF
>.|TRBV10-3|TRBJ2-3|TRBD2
TGTGCCATCAGTGAGTCTTTGCGGGGGAGTAGCACAGATACGCAGTATTTT
CAISESLRGSSTDTQYF
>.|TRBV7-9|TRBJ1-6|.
TGTGCCAGCAGCTCACAGGTTGGGAATAATTCACCCCTCCACTTT
CASSSQVGNNSPLHF
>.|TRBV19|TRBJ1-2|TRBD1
TGTGCCAGTTACAGGGGATTTGATGGCTACACCTTC
CASYRGFDGYTF
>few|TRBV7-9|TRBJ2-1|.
TGTGCCAGCAGTCCCCAGATAAGCTCCTACAATGAGCAGTTCTTC
CASSPQISSYNEQFF
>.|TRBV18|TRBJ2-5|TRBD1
TGTGCCAGCTCACCAAATATCCCGGGACAGGGGGAAGAGACCCAGTACTTC
CASSPNIPGQGEETQYF
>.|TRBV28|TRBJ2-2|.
TGTGCCAGCAGTTTCTACAGGGAGGGGACCGGGGAGCTGTTTTTT
CASSFYREGTGELFF
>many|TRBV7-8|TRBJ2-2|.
TGTGCCAGCAGCTTAGCGGGACCCACCGGGGAGCTGTTTTTT
CASSLAGPTGELFF
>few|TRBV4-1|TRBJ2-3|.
TGCGCCAGCAGCCAAGATAAGGGCCCCCACACAGATACGCAGTATTTT
CASSQDKGPHTDTQYF
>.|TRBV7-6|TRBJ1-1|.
TGTGCCAGCAGCTTAGTAAGTCAGATTAGATTTTACACTGAAGCTTTCTTT
CASSLVSQIRFYTEAFF
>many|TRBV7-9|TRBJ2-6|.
TGTGCCAGCAGCCCCGTCTCTGGGGCCAACGTCCTGACTTTC
CASSPVSGANVLTF
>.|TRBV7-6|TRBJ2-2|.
TGTGCCAGCAGCTTAGAAGTGGAAGCGAACACCGGGGAGCTGTTTTTT
CASSLEVEANTGELFF
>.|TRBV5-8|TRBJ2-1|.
TGTGCCAGCAGCTTTTTCGAGGGGTTCGGGGAAGATGAGCAGTTCTTC
CASSFFEGFGEDEQFF
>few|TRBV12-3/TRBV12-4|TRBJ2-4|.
TGTGCCAGCAGTTCACAGGGCTTGGATGTCGAAAACATTCAGTACTTC
CASSSQGLDVENIQYF
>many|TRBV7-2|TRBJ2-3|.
TGTGCCAGCAGCTTAGAGATTGGGCGGGGAAAGGCAGATACGCAGTATTTT
CASSLEIGRGKADTQYF
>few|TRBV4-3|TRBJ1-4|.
TGCGCCAGCAGCCAAGAAGGCTTTCCGTGGGAAAAACTGTTTTTT
CASSQEGFPWEKLFF